Listed below are T cell receptor beta chains from one sample, sequenced in a study of blood T cell repertoires in COVID-19. Clones were sequenced by immunoSEQ multiplex PCR, and TCRdb holds only the in-frame ones, with some missing. The sample lists about 210,000 clones, under 90% occurring once. Sequenced input: peripheral blood. These receptors were obtained from a woman older than 75 with COVID-19, enrolled during active disease. Both conserved end residues are trimmed from each CDR3.

J | V | CDR3
TRBJ1-1 | TRBV7-8 | ASSLMRQGNTEAF
TRBJ2-5 | TRBV7-3 | ASSQGQLGKETQY
TRBJ1-2 | TRBV6-2/TRBV6-3 | ASSPDLRRGLGGYT
TRBJ2-7 | TRBV6-5 | ASGRGLEYEQY
TRBJ2-4 | TRBV7-2 | ASSPRLAKNIQY
TRBJ1-5 | TRBV6-9 | ASSSQGMPYQPQH
TRBJ2-1 | TRBV7-2 | ASSPSGAKQF
TRBJ2-1 | TRBV7-8 | ASSSRTTRTGDNEQF
TRBJ1-5 | TRBV7-8 | ASSLVPDRDQPQH
TRBJ2-3 | TRBV13 | ASSKEGLAGGDTQY
TRBJ1-1 | TRBV6-1 | ASSEGAGTGLTAF
TRBJ1-4 | TRBV21-1 | ASSGRQGLGEKLF
TRBJ2-2 | TRBV21-1 | ASQLAGGATGELF
TRBJ2-7 | TRBV5-1 | ASSLGAGNYEQY
TRBJ1-1 | TRBV18 | ASSPRRGEDTEAF
TRBJ2-7 | TRBV20-1 | SASGQVYEQY
TRBJ1-2 | TRBV25-1 | ASSETREQRGYT
TRBJ2-6 | TRBV4-2 | ASSHLDRGKGRANVLT
TRBJ1-5 | TRBV2 | ASSPRRINQPQH
TRBJ2-1 | TRBV7-3 | ASSLSGQGRWSYNEQF
TRBJ1-1 | TRBV7-9 | ASSRTGTEAF
TRBJ1-5 | TRBV18 | ASSSQGHLNQPQH